Listed here is a single T cell receptor beta chain. TCRdb keeps only in-frame clones here, not all; method: immunoSEQ multiplex PCR. Among 150,000 to 200,000 clones listed, about 91% were seen once. This sample was taken from a study of T cell responses to AZD1222 COVID-19 vaccine. Second doses at about 4 or about 12 weeks were pooled. The CDR3 extends over 15 amino acids. Germline V gene sequence: CDR1 MDHEN, CDR2 SYDVKM. Trimming removed 7 bases from V and 0 bases from J, with 15 bases in between. The sequence derives from an adult who received the AZD1222 COVID-19 vaccine. The sample consisted of peripheral blood, taken 28 days after the second AZD1222 dose. This chain connects TRBV28 to TRBJ1-1, with D perhaps TRBD1 (5 bases). CDR3 loop: CASTWGGVMNTEAFF. In nucleotides, the CDR3 is TGTGCCAGCACCTGGGGGGGGGTTATGAACACTGAAGCTTTCTTT.